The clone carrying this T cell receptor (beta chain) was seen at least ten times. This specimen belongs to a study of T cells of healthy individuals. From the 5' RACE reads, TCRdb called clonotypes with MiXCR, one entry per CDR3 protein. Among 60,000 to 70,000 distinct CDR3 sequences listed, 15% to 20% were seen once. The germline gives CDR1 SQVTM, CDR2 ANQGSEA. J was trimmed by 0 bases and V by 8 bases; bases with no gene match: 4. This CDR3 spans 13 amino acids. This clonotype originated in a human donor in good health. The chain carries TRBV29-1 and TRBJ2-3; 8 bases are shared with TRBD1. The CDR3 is CSRTGTSTDTQYF. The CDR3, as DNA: TGCAGCCGGACAGGGACCAGCACAGATACGCAGTATTTT.